A single sample is the source of the 28 T cell receptor beta chains below, sequenced in a study of cytomegalovirus exposure and HLA in healthy donors. The PCR employed 60 Vbeta primers together with 13 Jbeta primers. The repertoire was sequenced with immunoSEQ multiplex PCR; TCRdb's copy has only in-frame clones and lacks some. This table has 90,000 to 120,000 clones, approximately 70% appearing once. The specimen was PBMCs. Source of these receptors: a man between 35 and 55 years old in good health and CMV-seropositive.

This sequence joins TRBV4-1 and TRBJ1-5; D unclear. V was cut by 3 bases and J by 2 bases, with 11 bases left in between. The CDR3 has 15 residues. Germline V CDR1 and CDR2: MGHRA, YSYEKL. CDR3 in DNA: TGCGCCAGCAGCCAGATAGCCGGGGGCAATCAGCCCCAGCATTTT. Its translation is CASSQIAGGNQPQHF.

The chain links TRBV5-6 to TRBJ2-5; 7 positions agree with TRBD1. V lost 0 bases, J lost 3 bases, and 5 bases stayed unmatched. The germline V gene encodes CDR1 SGHDT and CDR2 YYEEEE. This CDR3 spans 15 amino acids. The CDR3 bases are TGTGCCAGCAGCTTGGCCGACAGGGAAAAAGAGACCCAGTACTTC. Residues: CASSLADREKETQYF.

V usage is TRBV21-1 and J usage is TRBJ1-1. TRBV21-1 has pseudogene status. The CDR3 sequence is 17 residues long. The CDR3 spells CASSAKSGEGPNTEAFF. CDR3 coding DNA: TGTGCCAGCAGCGCAAAATCCGGGGAGGGGCCGAACACTGAAGCTTTCTTT.

This rearrangement joins TRBV2 to TRBJ1-1, with unresolved D. In germline, CDR1 is SNHLY, CDR2 FYNNEI. V was shortened by 0 bases and J by 4 bases, with 9 bases between the two germline ends. The CDR3 contains 14 residues. This chain's CDR3 is CASSEADGSTEAFF. The CDR3 DNA reads as TGTGCCAGCAGTGAAGCTGACGGGAGCACTGAAGCTTTCTTT.

The chain combines TRBV10-1 with TRBJ2-7; D is undetermined. The CDR3 runs 11 residues. Trimming left V 0 bases short and J 5 bases short, with 2 bases between. Germline assignment: CDR1 WNHNN and CDR2 SYGVQD (reference sequence). Here the CDR3 reads CASSESDEQYF. The DNA for the CDR3 is TGCGCCAGCAGTGAGTCCGACGAGCAGTACTTC.

Only a few counts were recorded for this clone. The genes are TRBV9 and TRBJ2-2, with D possibly matching TRBD2 (5 bases). The germline V and J ends were trimmed by 6 bases and 2 bases, with 14 bases remaining between them. The CDR3 contains 15 residues. Germline loops: CDR1 SGDLS, CDR2 YYNGEE. For the CDR3, the DNA is TGTGCCAGCACCCTGCGGGCTTACAACACCGGGGAGCTGTTTTTT. As protein: CASTLRAYNTGELFF. The variable domain in full, with the rest retrieved from reference TRBV9 and TRBJ2-2, is DSGVTQTPKHLITATGQRVTLRCSPRSGDLSVYWYQQSLDQGLQFLIQYYNGEERAKGNILERFSAQQFPDLHSELNLSSLELGDSALYFCASTLRAYNTGELFFGEGSRLTVL.

This clone was found a few times. The V and J genes are TRBV7-2 and TRBJ2-2; TRBD2 matches at 8 bases. Per the germline V gene, CDR1 is SGHTA and CDR2 is FQGNSA. The CDR3 totals 18 residues. V lost 0 bases and J lost 2; bases outside the gene matches: 8. This CDR3 is CASSLADSGKVNTGELFF. CDR3 bases: TGTGCCAGCAGCTTAGCTGATAGCGGGAAGGTTAACACCGGGGAGCTGTTTTTT.

The chain couples TRBV5-4 to TRBJ2-1; D ambiguous. This CDR3 is built from 14 residues. Trimming took off 1 base at V and 0 bases at J, with 5 bases between the two ends. The germline V gene has CDR1 SGHNT and CDR2 YYREEE (reference sequence). CDR3 protein: CASSLRGSYNEQFF. CDR3 coding DNA: TGTGCCAGCAGCTTGCGAGGCTCCTACAATGAGCAGTTCTTC.

The V call is TRBV27, the J call TRBJ2-7; the match to TRBD2 covers 8 bases. Trimming took 3 bases from V and 2 from J; bases not matched to a gene: 6. The CDR3 is 15 residues long. CDR1 is MNHEY and CDR2 is SMNVEV in the germline V gene (reference sequence). CDR3 residues: CASSLERESPYEQYF. CDR3 nucleotides: TGTGCCAGCAGTTTGGAGCGGGAGAGTCCCTACGAGCAGTACTTC.

The gene calls are TRBV6-5 and TRBJ1-1; D call uncertain. V lost 0 bases to trimming and J lost 2 bases, with 10 bases between them. The CDR3 contains 15 residues. Germline V gene lookup returns CDR1 MNHEY and CDR2 SVGAGI. The CDR3 spells CASSYSKTGNTEAFF. CDR3 DNA sequence: TGTGCCAGCAGTTACTCGAAGACTGGAAACACTGAAGCTTTCTTT.

This clone was recorded a few times. The chain uses TRBV2 and TRBJ1-5; possibly TRBD1 for D (6 bases). CDR1 SNHLY and CDR2 FYNNEI come from the germline V gene. V was shortened by 3 bases and J by 2 bases, with 8 bases between the two germline ends. The CDR3 covers 14 residues. Here the CDR3 DNA reads TGTGCCAGCAGTGAGGGGGCAGGCAATCAGCCCCAGCATTTT. Protein sequence: CASSEGAGNQPQHF. The whole variable domain, remainder taken from reference TRBV2 and TRBJ1-5, is EPEVTQTPSHQVTQMGQEVILRCVPISNHLYFYWYRQILGQKVEFLVSFYNNEISEKSEIFDDQFSVERPDGSNFTLKIRSTKLEDSAMYFCASSEGAGNQPQHFGDGTRLSIL.

The genes are TRBV15 and TRBJ2-7, with 8 bases lining up with TRBD1. J lost 7 bases, V lost 5 bases, and 7 bases had no gene match. The CDR3 length is 13 residues. Germline V gene sequence: CDR1 LNHNV, CDR2 YYDKDF (reference sequence). The CDR3 DNA follows: TGTGCCACCAGCCAGGACAGGGCGAGGGAGCAGTACGTC. It specifies CATSQDRAREQYV.

CDR3 region: CASSLGTGMVGNTIYF. As DNA, the CDR3 is TGTGCCAGCAGCTTAGGGACAGGGATGGTAGGAAACACCATATATTTT. This sequence joins TRBV7-8 and TRBJ1-3; 8 bases agree with TRBD1. With V trimmed by 1 base and J by 4 bases, 6 bases remained unmatched. The CDR3 is 16 residues long. Germline assignment: CDR1 SGHVS and CDR2 FQNEAQ. Full variable domain (missing parts from reference TRBV7-8 and TRBJ1-3): GAGVSQSPRYKVAKRGQDVALRCDPISGHVSLFWYQQALGQGPEFLTYFQNEAQLDKSGLPSDRFFAERPEGSVSTLKIQRTQQEDSAVYLCASSLGTGMVGNTIYFGEGSWLTVV.

The rearrangement uses TRBV6-5 and TRBJ2-3; tentative D call: TRBD2 (6 bases). The germline V and J ends were trimmed by 2 bases and 0 bases, with 12 bases remaining between them. The CDR3 runs 16 residues. The germline CDR1 and CDR2 sequences are MNHEY and SVGAGI. The CDR3 DNA is TGTGCCAGCAGTTACGAGGTTGGAGGGAGCACAGATACGCAGTATTTT. This codes for CASSYEVGGSTDTQYF.

This clone was counted only a few times. The same CDR3 also results from other DNA sequences found in this sample. The chain combines TRBV6-5 with TRBJ2-1, with 7 nucleotides matching TRBD2. CDR3 length: 14 residues. The V gene end was trimmed by 0 bases and the J gene end by 4 bases; junction bases not matched to a gene: 0. Germline values: CDR1 MNHEY, CDR2 SVGAGI. The CDR3 loop is CASSYSSGYNEQFF. Written as DNA, the CDR3 is TGTGCCAGCAGTTACTCTAGCGGGTACAATGAGCAGTTCTTC.

V and J are TRBV5-1 and TRBJ2-2; TRBD2 matches at 7 bases. The CDR3 has 16 amino acids. The junction had 10 bases not matched to a gene; V was cut back by 3 bases and J by 5 bases. CDR1 and CDR2 from the germline V gene are SGHRS and YFSETQ. The CDR3 reads CASSSPGRAGTGELFF. The CDR3 bases are TGCGCCAGCAGCTCCCCGGGCAGAGCGGGGACCGGGGAGCTGTTTTTT.

The chain is built from TRBV7-8 and TRBJ1-4; D is unclear. V was trimmed by 1 base and J by 8 bases, leaving 8 bases between them. In germline, CDR1 is SGHVS, CDR2 FQNEAQ. This CDR3 has 13 amino acids. The CDR3 spells CASSLGQNEKLFF. CDR3 coding DNA: TGTGCCAGCAGCTTAGGACAAAACGAAAAACTGTTTTTT.

This clone turned up a few times. This chain connects TRBV7-7 to TRBJ2-3, with D tentatively TRBD1 (6 bases). Trimming shortened V by 1 base and J by 5 bases, and 16 bases separated the two germline ends. Germline loops: CDR1 SSHAT, CDR2 FNYEAQ (reference sequence). The CDR3 extends over 16 amino acids. CDR3 DNA: TGTGCCAGCAGCTTAGAGGCAGGGGAGAGTGGAGATACGCAGTATTTT. Translated, it gives CASSLEAGESGDTQYF.

The rearrangement uses TRBV28 and TRBJ1-2, with TRBD1 matching over 7 bases. Germline CDR1 MDHEN, CDR2 SYDVKM. The V segment lost 3 bases and the J segment 5 bases; nucleotides outside the gene matches: 6. The CDR3 has 14 amino acids. For the CDR3, the DNA is TGTGCCAGCAGTTTGATAGGGGGCTTTTATGGCTACACCTTC. It is translated as CASSLIGGFYGYTF.

This chain connects TRBV4-2 to TRBJ1-3, with 9 positions matching TRBD1. Germline V gene sequence: CDR1 LGHNA, CDR2 YNFKEQ. The CDR3 is 18 amino acids. Unmatched junction bases numbered 9, after V lost 1 base and J lost 2 bases. In DNA form, the CDR3 reads TGTGCCAGCAGCCAAGTGGGGATCACAGGGGGCACTGGAAACACCATATATTTT. Amino acid sequence: CASSQVGITGGTGNTIYF.

This clone was seen a handful of times. The chain carries TRBV5-6 and TRBJ2-7, with D hard to call. V was pared by 3 bases and J by 5 bases, with 9 bases between. The germline V gene has CDR1 SGHDT and CDR2 YYEEEE. CDR3 length: 12 amino acids. For the CDR3, the DNA is TGTGCCAGCAGCTCAGGTCCCCACGAGCAGTACGTC. It yields the protein CASSSGPHEQYV.

The chain links TRBV5-6 to TRBJ1-5, with D maybe TRBD1 (6 bases). The CDR3 is 14 residues long. V lost 1 base, J lost 6 bases, and 11 bases lay in between. Germline CDR1 reads SGHDT; CDR2 reads YYEEEE. CDR3 sequence (DNA): TGTGCCAGCAGCTTGCGGGGGGCGGCTCAGCCCCAGCATTTT. This encodes CASSLRGAAQPQHF.

Only one count was recorded for this clone. The V call is TRBV7-3, the J call TRBJ2-1; 10 nucleotides align to TRBD2. The CDR3 extends over 14 amino acids. With V trimmed by 0 bases and J by 8 bases, 1 base remained unmatched. Germline V gives CDR1 SGHTA, CDR2 FQGTGA. As DNA, the CDR3 is TGTGCCAGCAGCTTAACGAGCGGGAGGGATGAGCAGTTCTTC. Residues: CASSLTSGRDEQFF.

V and J are TRBV4-3 and TRBJ2-7, with D unresolved. CDR3 size: 15 residues. CDR1 is LGHNA and CDR2 is YSLEER in the germline V gene. V was clipped by 3 bases and J by 4 bases, with 16 bases between them. The CDR3 sequence: CASSHLDSAGYEQYF. The CDR3 bases are TGCGCCAGCAGCCACCTAGACTCCGCCGGGTACGAGCAGTACTTC.

V gene TRBV2 combines with J gene TRBJ1-4, with 8 nucleotides matching TRBD1. Trimming removed 4 bases from V and 8 bases from J; junction bases left unmatched: 12. This CDR3 comprises 16 residues. Per germline, CDR1 SNHLY and CDR2 FYNNEI. CDR3 in DNA: TGTGCCAGCAGTGTGGGTTTGACAGGGGTAGGCGAAAAACTGTTTTTT. Amino acid sequence: CASSVGLTGVGEKLFF.

A few counts support this clone. The rearrangement uses TRBV30 and TRBJ2-1; 11 positions match TRBD2. Germline V CDR1 and CDR2: GTSNPN, SVGIG (reference sequence). The CDR3 has 15 amino acids. Losses at the gene ends were 1 base for V and 4 bases for J; bases not matched to a gene: 3. In DNA, the CDR3 is TGTGCCTGGAGTGCCGGGACTAGCGGATACAATGAGCAGTTCTTC. This sequence encodes CAWSAGTSGYNEQFF.

The J gene is TRBJ2-1, the V gene TRBV4-1; D gene uncertain. CDR1 is MGHRA and CDR2 is YSYEKL in the germline V gene. The CDR3 has 13 residues. V was pared by 0 bases and J by 9 bases, with 9 bases between. The CDR3 nucleotides read TGCGCCAGCAGCCAAGAGAGAGATACTGAGCAGTTCTTC. Translating gives CASSQERDTEQFF.

The chain uses TRBV15 and TRBJ2-1; D may be TRBD2 (5 bases). V was trimmed by 5 bases and J by 13 bases, leaving 18 bases between them. This CDR3 spans 13 amino acids. Germline CDR1 is LNHNV and CDR2 is YYDKDF (reference sequence). In DNA, the CDR3 is TGTGCCACCAGCCTTACGGAGGCGCGCGATCAGTTCTTC. Translated, it gives CATSLTEARDQFF.